The TCR beta chain under discussion was sequenced for a study of blood T cell repertoires in COVID-19. For the study at large: Samples came from the United States, Italy and Spain, spanning acute and convalescent COVID-19. T cells, B-cell-depleted T cells, or PBMCs provided the cDNA or gDNA that served as material.

V gave up 4 bases and J gave up 1 base, with 11 bases separating them. Germline V gene sequence: CDR1 SGDLS, CDR2 YYNGEE. The CDR3 length is 14 residues. TCRdb keeps only in-frame clones here, not all; method: immunoSEQ multiplex PCR. The data show 70,000 to 75,000 clones, more than 90% seen once. V and J are TRBV9 and TRBJ1-1, with D maybe TRBD1 (5 bases). The receptor was derived from a human donor in a cohort sampled during active COVID-19. Sequencing was performed on peripheral blood. The CDR3 protein is CASSPSGGNTEAFF. The CDR3 DNA reads TGTGCCAGCAGCCCCTCGGGGGGGAACACTGAAGCTTTCTTT.